This TCR beta chain was sequenced in a study of blood T cell repertoires in COVID-19. About the study: Donors in the United States, Italy and Spain gave samples during acute or convalescent COVID-19.

Germline V gene data show CDR1 as SGDLS and CDR2 as YYNGEE. The CDR3 runs 15 residues. Trimming cost V 0 bases and J 1 base, with 7 bases left between them. Authors' data handling: Amplification from reference gene primers served as the basis for estimated nucleated cell counts. Assay: immunoSEQ multiplex PCR; the TCRdb copy retains only in-frame clones and omits some. For V, J and clone size, that table is used; D and trimming come from the DNA. In the table there are around 150,000 clones, roughly four fifths of which are singletons. This clonotype was obtained from a human donor in a cohort sampled during active COVID-19. The gene calls are TRBV9 and TRBJ2-2; D gene ambiguous. The sample was peripheral blood. The CDR3: CASSVVELNTGELFF. The CDR3 bases are TGTGCCAGCAGCGTAGTGGAGCTGAACACCGGGGAGCTGTTTTTT.